The T cell receptor (beta chain) under discussion was sequenced for a study of cytomegalovirus exposure and HLA in healthy donors (dated by TCRdb to between 2016 and 2019). About the study as a whole: An earlier analysis of roughly 630 of the donors reported roughly 300 Gb of sequence data and some 100 million unique TCR beta sequences from around 200 million T cells. In the later analysis, no new phenotypic data were used to find candidate immune exposures; instead, reliance was placed on TCR beta sequences and their occurrence across donors. A separate validation cohort of about 110 different subjects was used in addition to the 666-subject first cohort. The genetic ancestry cluster associated with self-reported Caucasian donors included about 84% of the 398 genotyped donors. About five DR-DQ haplotypes were treated as single units for association and clustering because of strong linkage in the cohort. The study profiled the T cell repertoires of 666 subjects by immunosequencing and related them to cytomegalovirus serostatus. Approximately 300 gigabases of sequencing data and 70 million to 95 million unique TCR sequences made up an early release that covered several hundred HLA-typed donors. A later analysis re-analyzed previously published TCR beta repertoires from roughly 690 donors and added high-resolution HLA genotyping to study TCR occurrence patterns. Typing coverage differed by locus: A, B, C, DRB1 and DQB1 were typed in about 629-640 donors, DQA1 in 522, DPA1 in 600 to 610, and DPB1 in 472. High-throughput TCR immunosequencing, statistical association of individual TCRs with disease status, and machine learning were combined to predict cytomegalovirus infection status. All discovery cohort repertoires had been generated using a single sequencing platform. Among 398 genotyped donors of the cohort, an average of around 240,000 unique TCR beta nucleotide sequences was sequenced per donor, of which about 18% were non-productive. Donor age, sex, ethnicity and CMV serostatus were compiled alongside the repertoire data. In a later genetic analysis, genome-wide SNP genotypes for about 65% of the roughly 700 donors were used, and that subset was treated as a discovery cohort. HLA typing covered class I and class II loci at four-digit resolution. To decide whether each TCR beta V gene segment behaved as functional or pseudogenic, an earlier analysis of 587 of the donors relied on high-throughput TCR beta sequencing. The aim of the study was to test whether cataloging public T cell receptors could identify signatures of past pathogen exposure.

The cohort comprised around 690 healthy bone marrow donors. At the time of sampling, every cohort member was nominally healthy, though immune exposures that went unrecorded were likely present. The donor tested CMV seronegative, placing the donor among the 350 or so seronegative members of the cohort. Every donor gave a peripheral blood sample, and the peripheral blood mononuclear cells from that sample were used for TCR beta sequencing. Genomic DNA was extracted from the blood cell samples with the Qiagen DNeasy Blood Extraction Kit. To prepare the library, the immunoSEQ multiplex PCR assay was applied. For the multiplex PCR, a mixture combining 60 forward primers for TCR Vbeta segments and 13 reverse primers for TCR Jbeta segments was used. The CDR3 region of rearranged TCR beta genes was amplified from genomic DNA by a multiplex PCR assay. The amplified TCR beta libraries were sequenced on the Illumina HiSeq System as 87-base-pair reads. Per the authors' processing: Across the 500 to 700 repertoires, a later analysis counted 80 million or so unique TCR beta chains, roughly 11 million of which were shared by at least two donors. Raw reads were error-corrected and collapsed into unique sequences with a nearest-neighbor algorithm that merged closely related sequences to remove PCR and sequencing errors. CDR3 sequences were aligned to IMGT reference sequences to assign V, D and J gene segments. For a sequence to be retained, a match of at least six nucleotides was required to both a V gene segment and a J gene segment. Rearrangements were called productive when the CDR3 lacked stop codons and stayed in frame with V and J; all others were non-productive. Following IMGT convention, CDR3 was defined as the stretch from the second conserved V-encoded cysteine up to the conserved J-encoded phenylalanine. In an earlier analysis of some 550 of the donors, sequences lacking an unambiguous match to a single V gene segment were excluded. An earlier analysis of a few hundred of the donors called V segments functional above 56.7% productive rearrangements and segregating when the between-donor standard deviation exceeded 5%. A statistical classification framework was built to diagnose cytomegalovirus status from the catalog of TCR beta chain sequences. A later analysis assigned V and J genes by comparing TCR nucleotide sequences with IMGT/GENE-DB human TR gene sequences. In a later analysis, CDR3 sequences and most-parsimonious VDJ recombination scenarios were assigned using the TCRdist pipeline. A later analysis defined each TCR beta chain by its CDR3 amino acid sequence plus V-gene family, and excluded reads lacking a unique V-gene family. In a later analysis, fewer than 650 highly shared, low-generation-probability nucleotide sequences were removed to address suspected cross-contamination and a sequencing artifact. In a later analysis, a clonal expansion index for each public chain was calculated from normalized within-repertoire ranks of inferred template counts. A later analysis computed generation probabilities with a VDJ recombination model fitted to out-of-frame rearrangements, and checked the results against IGoR. Hypergeometric tests were used in a later analysis to score TCR-TCR, TCR-HLA and TCR-CMV co-occurrence, with a repertoire-size bias correction applied to the TCR pairs. A later analysis estimated false discovery rates by permuting HLA or CMV assignments 20 times. A later analysis grouped co-occurring TCRs with DBSCAN, adding TCRdist sequence similarity when clustering within HLA-allele-positive subsets. For co-occurrence clustering, repertoires with fewer than 30,000 or more than 120,000 public chains were excluded, along with 5 or 6 repertoires with anomalous nucleotide sharing. TCRdb took over this immuneACCESS table, retaining in-frame rearrangements with V and J assigned. Such tables are incomplete; in checked studies, under half of the missing clones stem from an unresolved V gene, and the remainder is unexplained. V, J and clone size derive from that table, while D and trimming were established from the DNA sequence. Per the sample table, the count is 100,000 to 150,000 clones. The ten top clones hold 1.5% to 1.9% of the sample.

The investigation overall reported the following: Because some donors lacked HLA typing at each locus, the association tests relied only on the typed subset. A further reported finding was that TCR beta sequences accurately predicted the HLA-A and HLA-B alleles for most subjects in the first cohort. The only immune exposure information available for the cohort was CMV serostatus. A few of the identified cytomegalovirus-associated TCR beta chains were confirmed in vitro to be specific for cytomegalovirus antigens. A later analysis found that most CMV-associated TCR beta chains appeared HLA-restricted, with HLA associations seemingly driven largely by CMV exposure. Approximately 16 rarely observed V segments, including chromosome 9 orphons, were excluded from the earlier analysis of approximately 500 of the donors because counts were too low. Broadly in line with IMGT annotations, most TCR beta V segments showed up in productive rearrangements about 87% or about 30% of the time in an earlier analysis of about 500 of the donors. The sequencing pipeline was judged likely to have produced a cluster of highly shared sequence variants as a technical artifact. Some IMGT-functional V segments, including TRBV6-2 and TRBV6-3, could not be distinguished by the 87-base-pair reads and were therefore excluded. Presence/absence analyses assumed roughly uniform sequencing depth across donors, an assumption that may not hold. The classifier was reported to diagnose cytomegalovirus status with high specificity and sensitivity in both the original cohort and the validation cohort. While some public TCRs were present in many individuals, most TCR sequences turned up only very rarely across donors. According to the authors, the approach could potentially be generalized to other disease states and immunological phenotypes. Several of the top co-occurrence clusters appeared to be linked to parvovirus B19, influenza, CMV and Epstein-Barr virus, according to a later analysis. In this cohort, only TCR beta chains were sequenced, and detectable features were limited by the absence of alpha or paired-chain data. The study gave a list of about 170 TCR beta chains associated with cytomegalovirus. In a later analysis, 16,951 TCR beta sequences were associated with specific HLA alleles at a false discovery rate of 0.05. A later genetic analysis reported fewer N-insertions in productive TCRs among donors in an Asian-associated ancestry cluster than the roughly 690-donor mean. Assigning TCR associations to individual alleles was difficult when HLA alleles, especially DR and DQ, strongly co-occurred. In a later analysis, HLA-associated TCR beta chains were found to be more clonally expanded and to have lower generation probabilities than equally common non-associated chains. Linkage disequilibrium might explain the correlated functional status among segregating V segments, but an unknown experimental factor could not be ruled out. In a later genetic analysis, a missense DCLRE1C variant was associated with V-gene and J-gene trimming of TCR beta chains, and the association was replicated in an independent cohort. According to a later analysis, TCR association rates differed among HLA loci, with DRB1 alleles showing the most associated TCRs and HLA-C alleles showing the fewest.

CDR1 and CDR2, per the germline V gene, are SGDLS and YYNGEE. Trimming takes 0 bases from V and 5 bases from J, and the germline ends sit 6 bases apart. Taken from cysteine to phenylalanine, the CDR3 has 14 residues. The read is trimmed to its CDR3 DNA, 42 bases read in frame from base 1. Concerning this clone: Its antigen remains unidentified.

The sequence came from a woman between 40 and 50 years old in good health and CMV-seronegative. The sequence is built from TRBV9 and TRBJ1-6; there is no confident call for the D gene. Source material: PBMCs. In nucleotide form, the sequence is TGTGCCAGCAGCGTAGAAGGAGATAATTCACCCCTCCACTTT. It is translated as CASSVEGDNSPLHF.